A single sample is the source of the 28 T cell receptor beta chains below, sequenced in a study of cytomegalovirus exposure and HLA in healthy donors. A multiplex PCR was run with 60 Vbeta primers and 13 Jbeta primers. Using immunoSEQ multiplex PCR, the repertoire was profiled, and TCRdb retains in-frame clones only, with some absent. The sample carries some 150,000 clones, about 76% recorded once. Sequencing input: PBMCs. Receptors originate from a woman aged 40 to 50 in good health and CMV-seronegative.

The gene calls are TRBV27 and TRBJ2-7, with 8 bases fitting TRBD1. The germline gives CDR1 MNHEY, CDR2 SMNVEV (reference sequence). There are 16 residues in the CDR3. V lost 3 bases, J lost 2 bases, and 9 bases stayed unmatched. CDR3 protein: CASSLGLGQGPYEQYF. CDR3 nucleotides: TGTGCCAGCAGTTTGGGGTTAGGACAGGGACCCTACGAGCAGTACTTC.

This chain uses TRBV28 with TRBJ1-4; a possible D gene is TRBD1 (6 bases). V lost 5 bases to trimming and J lost 4 bases, with 17 bases between them. From germline, CDR1 is MDHEN and CDR2 SYDVKM. The CDR3 sequence is 16 residues long. The CDR3 DNA is TGTGCCAGCAGTCCACCGAGGGGGTTCGGTAATGAAAAACTGTTTTTT. Translation: CASSPPRGFGNEKLFF.

This clone was observed a handful of times. This rearrangement joins TRBV9 to TRBJ1-2; 11 nucleotides align to TRBD1. The trim removed 3 bases at V and 4 bases at J, leaving 5 bases unmatched. This CDR3 is 15 amino acids long. The V gene's germline CDR1 is SGDLS and CDR2 YYNGEE. This chain's CDR3 is CASSEGQGVLYGYTF. The DNA for the CDR3 is TGTGCCAGCAGCGAGGGACAGGGGGTCCTCTATGGCTACACCTTC.

The chain carries TRBV2 and TRBJ1-6; the match to TRBD1 covers 7 bases. Germline V lookup: CDR1 SNHLY, CDR2 FYNNEI. This CDR3 has 14 residues. V was clipped by 4 bases and J by 5 bases; unmatched bases: 2. In DNA, the CDR3 is TGTGCCAGCAGTGGACAGGGAAATAATTCACCCCTCCACTTT. As protein: CASSGQGNNSPLHF.

The rearrangement links TRBV10-2 to TRBJ2-5; the match to TRBD2 covers 14 bases. This CDR3 comprises 15 residues. The germline CDR1 and CDR2 sequences are WSHSY and SAAADI. V shed 9 bases, J shed 2 bases, and the junction held 5 bases outside the gene matches. The CDR3: CASRTSGGQQETQYF. CDR3 coding DNA: TGCGCCAGTCGGACTAGCGGGGGGCAACAAGAGACCCAGTACTTC.

This CDR3 reads CASSSKQGAGYGYTF. The CDR3 DNA sequence: TGTGCCAGCAGCTCCAAACAGGGGGCTGGCTATGGCTACACCTTC. This sequence joins TRBV7-2 and TRBJ1-2; 9 positions agree with TRBD1. CDR1 is SGHTA and CDR2 is FQGNSA in the germline V gene. This CDR3 has 15 amino acids. The ends lost 4 bases at V and 4 bases at J; junction bases unmatched: 7.

The chain has TRBV6-5 and TRBJ1-2; TRBD1 might be the D (6 bases). The CDR3 is 16 residues long. Trimming shortened V by 2 bases and J by 1 base, and 14 bases separated the two germline ends. Germline assignment: CDR1 MNHEY and CDR2 SVGAGI. CDR3 sequence (DNA): TGTGCCAGCAGTTACCTGAGTAACAGGGATAACTATGGCTACACCTTC. It codes for CASSYLSNRDNYGYTF.

The chain links TRBV9 to TRBJ1-1, with TRBD1 identical over 9 bases. The V gene end was trimmed by 2 bases and the J gene end by 4 bases; junction bases not matched to a gene: 6. Germline lookup yields CDR1 SGDLS and CDR2 YYNGEE. There are 15 residues in the CDR3. CDR3 sequence (DNA): TGTGCCAGCAGCGTGCCACAGGGGGCTTTCACTGAAGCTTTCTTT. Translation gives CASSVPQGAFTEAFF.

The V and J genes are TRBV6-4 and TRBJ2-1, with TRBD2 identical over 7 bases. The germline CDR1 and CDR2 sequences are MRHNA and SNTAGT. Trimming at V came to 5 bases and at J to 12 bases, leaving 10 bases not matched to a gene. This CDR3 region has 13 residues. The CDR3 loop is CASSQAREGRQFF. The CDR3 bases are TGTGCCAGCAGTCAGGCAAGGGAGGGGAGGCAGTTCTTC.

The chain uses TRBV7-2 and TRBJ2-1; tentative D call: TRBD2 (5 bases). The CDR3 runs to 16 residues. Germline loops: CDR1 SGHTA, CDR2 FQGNSA. Trimming removed 5 bases from V and 3 bases from J, with 17 bases in between. CDR3 sequence reads: CASSQGRAGHYNEQFF. CDR3 in DNA: TGTGCCAGCAGCCAAGGACGCGCGGGTCACTACAATGAGCAGTTCTTC.

The chain links TRBV6-5 to TRBJ1-4; 12 bases are shared with TRBD1. Per the germline V gene, CDR1 is MNHEY and CDR2 is SVGAGI. This CDR3 comprises 15 residues. Trimming removed 6 bases from V and 10 bases from J; junction bases left unmatched: 9. The CDR3 sequence: CASSPPGTGGGKLFF. CDR3 DNA sequence: TGTGCCAGCAGCCCCCCTGGGACAGGGGGCGGAAAACTGTTTTTT.

The chain has TRBV5-1 and TRBJ2-2, with TRBD2 identical over 11 bases. From germline, CDR1 is SGHRS and CDR2 YFSETQ. V shed 1 base and J 4 bases; nucleotides not matched to a gene: 6. This CDR3 region has 17 residues. The CDR3 here is CASSLFLAGGFTGELFF. The CDR3, as DNA: TGCGCCAGCAGCTTGTTCCTAGCGGGGGGTTTCACCGGGGAGCTGTTTTTT.

V and J are TRBV2 and TRBJ1-5; TRBD1 agrees at 9 bases. V gave up 4 bases and J gave up 3 bases; unmatched junction bases: 7. CDR3 size: 16 residues. Germline CDR1 SNHLY, CDR2 FYNNEI. CDR3: CASSVTTGGNNQPQHF. Here the CDR3 DNA reads TGTGCCAGCAGTGTAACCACAGGGGGCAACAATCAGCCCCAGCATTTT.

The V and J genes are TRBV7-9 and TRBJ1-1; TRBD1 matches 9 bases. This CDR3 comprises 15 residues. Germline V lookup: CDR1 SEHNR, CDR2 FQNEAQ (reference sequence). V was clipped by 3 bases and J by 4 bases; unmatched bases: 6. The CDR3 sequence is CASSFWDRASTEAFF. The CDR3 coding sequence is TGTGCCAGCAGCTTCTGGGACAGGGCGAGCACTGAAGCTTTCTTT. The whole variable domain, remainder taken from reference TRBV7-9 and TRBJ1-1, is DTGVSQNPRHKITKRGQNVTFRCDPISEHNRLYWYRQTLGQGPEFLTYFQNEAQLEKSRLLSDRFSAERPKGSFSTLEIQRTEQGDSAMYLCASSFWDRASTEAFFGQGTRLTVV.

The chain carries TRBV6-5 and TRBJ1-3; D possibly corresponds to TRBD1 (5 bases). Germline V gene data show CDR1 as MNHEY and CDR2 as SVGAGI. This CDR3 contains 13 residues. The V gene lost 2 bases and the J gene lost 3 bases, with 5 bases spanning the gap. This CDR3 is CASSYDSGNTIYF. CDR3 nucleotides: TGTGCCAGCAGTTACGACAGTGGAAACACCATATATTTT.

On this clone: One end of the junction is discordant with germline, which a read error may explain. The chain couples TRBV11-3 to TRBJ2-7, with 8 nucleotides matching TRBD1. Germline V gives CDR1 SGHNT, CDR2 YENEEA. The CDR3 has 15 amino acids. The CDR3 reads CANSLLSGGGYEQYF. The CDR3 coding sequence is TGTGCCAACAGCTTACTTTCAGGGGGCGGCTACGAGCAGTACTTC.

V gene TRBV5-4 combines with J gene TRBJ2-2; 9 positions match TRBD1. The CDR3 is made up of 15 amino acids. Germline values: CDR1 SGHNT, CDR2 YYREEE (reference sequence). V trimming: 3 bases; J trimming: 4 bases; junction bases outside the gene matches: 4. The CDR3 region is CASSSSTGGTGELFF. In nucleotides, the CDR3 is TGTGCCAGCAGCTCGTCGACAGGGGGCACCGGGGAGCTGTTTTTT. Together with reference TRBV5-4 and TRBJ2-2, the CDR3 gives the full variable domain: ETGVTQSPTHLIKTRGQQVTLRCSSQSGHNTVSWYQQALGQGPQFIFQYYREEENGRGNFPPRFSGLQFPNYSSELNVNALELDDSALYLCASSSSTGGTGELFFGEGSRLTVL.

The genes are TRBV27 and TRBJ2-1; TRBD1 aligns across 9 bases. The CDR3 has 16 residues. V was clipped by 5 bases and J by 7 bases; unmatched bases: 12. Germline V gene sequence: CDR1 MNHEY, CDR2 SMNVEV (reference sequence). As DNA, the CDR3 is TGTGCCAGCAGTCTGATTGGGACAGGGCTCCTGAATGAGCAGTTCTTC. The encoded protein is CASSLIGTGLLNEQFF.

The chain has TRBV2 and TRBJ2-7; maybe TRBD1 (5 bases). The CDR3 loop spans 13 amino acids. Deletions cut 5 bases from V and 3 bases from J, with 11 bases between. Germline values: CDR1 SNHLY, CDR2 FYNNEI. This CDR3 reads CASSMRRGYEQYF. The CDR3 DNA sequence: TGTGCCAGCAGTATGCGAAGGGGCTACGAGCAGTACTTC.

The J gene is TRBJ2-5, the V gene TRBV9; D remains unclear. The germline CDR1 and CDR2 sequences are SGDLS and YYNGEE. V dropped 7 bases and J dropped 1 base, with 14 bases sitting between them. The CDR3 length is 14 residues. The CDR3 DNA sequence: TGTGCCAGCCCCCTCCGGCCAGGCCAAGAGACCCAGTACTTC. It specifies CASPLRPGQETQYF.

V usage is TRBV7-9 and J usage is TRBJ1-1; 9 nucleotides align to TRBD1. The CDR3 sequence is 15 residues long. Germline V gene data show CDR1 as SEHNR and CDR2 as FQNEAQ (reference sequence). The trim removed 5 bases at V and 1 base at J, leaving 5 bases unmatched. The DNA for the CDR3 is TGTGCCAGCAGCCGATGGGACAGGGAGAACACTGAAGCTTTCTTT. Its protein product is CASSRWDRENTEAFF.

This clone was detected only a few times. The chain combines TRBV6-4 with TRBJ2-2; tentative D call: TRBD1 (6 bases). Germline-derived CDR1 and CDR2 are MRHNA and SNTAGT. The V end lost 7 bases, the J end lost 0 bases, and 12 bases lay between the germline ends. The CDR3 runs to 15 residues. CDR3 residues: CASTFDRPNTGELFF. Written as DNA, the CDR3 is TGTGCCAGCACCTTTGACAGGCCGAACACCGGGGAGCTGTTTTTT.

This clone was recorded a few times. The genes are TRBV9 and TRBJ2-6, with D possibly TRBD2 on 7 matching bases. The CDR3 is 19 residues long. V lost 2 bases, J lost 0 bases, and 18 bases lay in between. Germline CDR1 is SGDLS and CDR2 is YYNGEE. CDR3 residues: CASSVGRGGLLSGANVLTF. DNA for the CDR3: TGTGCCAGCAGCGTGGGAAGGGGGGGCCTACTCTCTGGGGCCAACGTCCTGACTTTC.

The genes are TRBV5-1 and TRBJ1-1; the match to TRBD1 covers 8 bases. From germline, CDR1 is SGHRS and CDR2 YFSETQ. With 4 bases clipped from V and 4 bases from J, the junction kept 6 bases outside the gene matches. The CDR3 has 14 residues. This CDR3 reads CASSGRDRTTEAFF. The CDR3, as DNA: TGCGCCAGCAGCGGCCGGGACAGGACCACTGAAGCTTTCTTT.

This chain links TRBV5-1 with TRBJ2-5; perhaps TRBD1 as D (5 bases). CDR1 is SGHRS and CDR2 is YFSETQ in the germline V gene. This CDR3 region has 13 residues. Between the trimmed V and J ends, which lost 0 bases and 4 bases, there was a span of 7 bases. CDR3 sequence (DNA): TGCGCCAGCAGCTTGGGACAGCCAGAGACCCAGTACTTC. It translates to CASSLGQPETQYF.

V is TRBV10-1 and J is TRBJ2-1, with TRBD1 matching over 9 bases. The ends lost 7 bases at V and 5 bases at J; junction bases unmatched: 6. The length of the CDR3 is 14 residues. Looked up from germline, CDR1 is WNHNN and CDR2 is SYGVQD (reference sequence). The CDR3 loop reads CASNSGTGNNEQFF. CDR3 in DNA: TGCGCCAGCAATTCCGGGACAGGGAACAATGAGCAGTTCTTC.

This clone is a singleton in its sample. The rearrangement joins TRBV4-2 to TRBJ2-6; 8 bases line up with TRBD1. Trimming took 0 bases from V and 1 from J; bases not matched to a gene: 8. The CDR3 totals 19 residues. CDR1 and CDR2 (germline): LGHNA, YNFKEQ. The CDR3 DNA reads TGTGCCAGCAGCCAAGATAAGGCAGGGGGCGCGTCTGGGGCCAACGTCCTGACTTTC. It translates to CASSQDKAGGASGANVLTF.

The V gene is TRBV30, the J gene TRBJ2-3, with D possibly being TRBD1 (6 bases). From germline, CDR1 is GTSNPN and CDR2 SVGIG (reference sequence). The CDR3 is made up of 14 amino acids. Trimming took off 1 base at V and 1 base at J, with 9 bases between the two ends. In DNA form, the CDR3 reads TGTGCCTGGAGTGCAGGGGACGGCACAGATACGCAGTATTTT. Protein sequence: CAWSAGDGTDTQYF.